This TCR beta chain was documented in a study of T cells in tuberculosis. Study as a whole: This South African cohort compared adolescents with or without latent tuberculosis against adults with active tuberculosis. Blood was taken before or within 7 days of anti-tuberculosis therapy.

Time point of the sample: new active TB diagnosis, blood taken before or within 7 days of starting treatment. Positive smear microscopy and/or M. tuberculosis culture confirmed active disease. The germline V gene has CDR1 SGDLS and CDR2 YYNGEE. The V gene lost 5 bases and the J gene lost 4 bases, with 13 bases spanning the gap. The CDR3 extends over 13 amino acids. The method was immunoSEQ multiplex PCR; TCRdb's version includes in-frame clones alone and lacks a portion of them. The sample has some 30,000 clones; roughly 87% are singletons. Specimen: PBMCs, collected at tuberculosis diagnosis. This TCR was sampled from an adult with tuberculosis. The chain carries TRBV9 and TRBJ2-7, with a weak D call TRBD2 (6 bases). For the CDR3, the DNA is TGTGCCAGCAGTCAAGGGGAGGATTACGAGCAGTACTTC. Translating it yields CASSQGEDYEQYF. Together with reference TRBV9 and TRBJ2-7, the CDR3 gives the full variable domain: DSGVTQTPKHLITATGQRVTLRCSPRSGDLSVYWYQQSLDQGLQFLIQYYNGEERAKGNILERFSAQQFPDLHSELNLSSLELGDSALYFCASSQGEDYEQYFGPGTRLTVT.